These 21 T cell receptor beta chains were all obtained from the same sample, sequenced in a study of blood T cell repertoires in COVID-19. TCRdb keeps only in-frame clones here, not all; method: immunoSEQ multiplex PCR. The sample yields under 350,000 clones, over 85% seen once. Sample: PBMCs or T cells enriched from blood (not recorded which). These receptors came from a woman aged 60-70 years who had recovered from COVID-19.

As concerns this clone: Lacking the conserved final phenylalanine or tryptophan, this CDR3 likely reflects a read error. No DNA is shown, since the ends of the CDR3 on it are uncertain; the CDR3 is the one TCRdb lists. This chain connects TRBV23-1 to TRBJ2-7; the D call of TRBD1 is as the table states it, not checked on the DNA. TRBV23-1 is an ORF for which the function is uncertain. The CDR3 length equals 9 residues, ends included. CDR3 sequence: CASSQWAPP.

The chain's CDR3 is CATSRGRGTDTQYF. CDR3 sequence (DNA): TGTGCCACCAGTCGGGGGAGGGGTACAGATACGCAGTATTTT. The chain employs TRBV24-1 and TRBJ2-3; 7 bases match TRBD2. Trimming removed 6 bases from V and 3 bases from J; junction bases left unmatched: 5. CDR1 and CDR2 from the germline V gene are KGHDR and SFDVKD. This CDR3 spans 14 amino acids.

V and J are TRBV6-5 and TRBJ1-2, with unresolved D. CDR1 is MNHEY, CDR2 SVGAGI, per germline. Trimming took 0 bases from V and 8 from J, leaving 10 bases between them. The CDR3 loop spans 13 amino acids. This CDR3 is CASSYSAGVGYTF. In DNA, the CDR3 is TGTGCCAGCAGTTACTCGGCGGGAGTGGGCTACACCTTC.

This chain uses TRBV7-3 with TRBJ2-1, with TRBD2 identical over 13 bases. The germline CDR1 and CDR2 sequences are SGHTA and FQGTGA. The CDR3 loop spans 14 amino acids. Germline trimming cut 5 bases from V and 8 bases from J; bases unmatched to any gene: 3. The CDR3 here is CASSTGLAGDEQFF. The CDR3 DNA follows: TGTGCCAGCAGCACCGGACTAGCGGGAGATGAGCAGTTCTTC.

V and J are TRBV7-2 and TRBJ2-7, with D maybe TRBD2 (7 bases). Trimming left V 2 bases short and J 5 bases short, with 10 bases between. CDR1 is SGHTA, CDR2 FQGNSA, per germline. This CDR3 comprises 13 residues. The DNA for the CDR3 is TGTGCCAGCAGCTTAAAGGGGGGGAACGAGCAGTACTTC. This gives the protein CASSLKGGNEQYF.

This rearrangement joins TRBV9 to TRBJ2-2, with D possibly matching TRBD2 (6 bases). Germline V gene lookup returns CDR1 SGDLS and CDR2 YYNGEE. This CDR3 contains 17 residues. V gave up 4 bases and J gave up 1 base, with 17 bases separating them. The DNA of the CDR3 is TGTGCCAGCAGCCCCCGAGGGCGGGATGTGAACACCGGGGAGCTGTTTTTT. Translated, it gives CASSPRGRDVNTGELFF.

J is TRBJ2-1 and V is TRBV9, with TRBD2 as a possible D gene (6 bases). Deletions cut 4 bases from V and 1 base from J, with 18 bases between. In germline, CDR1 is SGDLS, CDR2 YYNGEE. This CDR3 spans 17 amino acids. CDR3: CASSLGLSATSYNEQFF. The CDR3 bases are TGTGCCAGCAGCCTGGGACTGTCGGCGACGTCCTACAATGAGCAGTTCTTC.

The chain carries TRBV6-1 and TRBJ2-3; D is possibly TRBD2 (5 bases). Trimming removed 1 base at V and 1 base at J, with 15 bases between. Per germline, CDR1 MNHNS and CDR2 SASEGT. This CDR3 is built from 17 residues. For the CDR3, the DNA is TGTGCCAGCAGTGAAGGGACTGCTAGTTTTGGCACAGATACGCAGTATTTT. Its translation: CASSEGTASFGTDTQYF.

The chain uses TRBV5-8 and TRBJ1-5; D gene unclear. V lost 0 bases, J lost 6 bases, and 7 bases lay in between. The CDR3 contains 13 residues. Germline V gives CDR1 SGHTS, CDR2 YDEGEE. CDR3 protein: CASSLGGSQPQHF. Written as DNA, the CDR3 is TGTGCCAGCAGCTTGGGAGGGAGTCAGCCCCAGCATTTT.

The chain links TRBV27 to TRBJ2-2, with D hard to call. V lost 3 bases, J lost 2 bases, and 7 bases lay in between. CDR1 and CDR2 (germline): MNHEY, SMNVEV (reference sequence). The CDR3 contains 14 residues. The CDR3 bases are TGTGCCAGCAGTTTTACCAGAAACACCGGGGAGCTGTTTTTT. It is translated as CASSFTRNTGELFF.

The rearrangement uses TRBV30 and TRBJ2-5; no reliable D call. The CDR3 sequence is 14 residues long. V was trimmed by 4 bases and J by 3 bases, leaving 15 bases between them. In germline, CDR1 is GTSNPN, CDR2 SVGIG (reference sequence). CDR3 nucleotide sequence: TGTGCCTGGAACCGATTGGCGGTAAAAGAGACCCAGTACTTC. It specifies CAWNRLAVKETQYF.

This chain connects TRBV30 to TRBJ2-7; a possible D gene is TRBD1 (5 bases). In germline, CDR1 is GTSNPN, CDR2 SVGIG (reference sequence). The CDR3 contains 12 residues. The V end lost 3 bases, the J end lost 1 base, and 7 bases lay between the germline ends. In DNA, the CDR3 is TGTGCCTGGAGCAGGGATTCCTACGAGCAGTACTTC. Amino acids: CAWSRDSYEQYF. Full variable domain (remainder filled in from reference TRBV30 and TRBJ2-7): SQTIHQWPATLVQPVGSPLSLECTVEGTSNPNLYWYRQAAGRGLQLLFYSVGIGQISSEVPQNLSASRPQDRQFILSSKKLLLSDSGFYLCAWSRDSYEQYFGPGTRLTVT.

This clone has more than one count but fewer than ten. The chain carries TRBV5-1 and TRBJ2-2; TRBD2 might be the D (5 bases). This CDR3 has 12 amino acids. Germline V gene lookup returns CDR1 SGHRS and CDR2 YFSETQ. V was clipped by 5 bases and J by 8 bases, with 10 bases between them. The chain's CDR3 is CASRRERGELFF. CDR3 nucleotide sequence: TGCGCCAGCAGGAGGGAGCGAGGGGAGCTGTTTTTT. The full variable domain, completed using reference TRBV5-1 and TRBJ2-2, is KAGVTQTPRYLIKTRGQQVTLSCSPISGHRSVSWYQQTPGQGLQFLFEYFSETQRNKGNFPGRFSGRQFSNSRSEMNVSTLELGDSALYLCASRRERGELFFGEGSRLTVL.

This chain uses TRBV24-1 with TRBJ1-2; 8 bases are a match to TRBD1. CDR1 and CDR2 from the germline V gene are KGHDR and SFDVKD. V shed 3 bases and J 6 bases; nucleotides not matched to a gene: 2. This CDR3 region has 13 residues. CDR3 sequence: CATSDVDRDGYTF. The DNA for the CDR3 is TGTGCCACCAGTGATGTGGACAGGGATGGCTACACCTTC.

The V call is TRBV5-1, the J call TRBJ1-4; D perhaps matches TRBD1 (5 bases). V lost 1 base to trimming and J lost 6 bases, with 10 bases between them. The CDR3 runs 14 residues. The germline CDR1 and CDR2 sequences are SGHRS and YFSETQ. CDR3 in DNA: TGCGCCAGCAGCTTGTATTCGGGGGATGAAAAACTGTTTTTT. This encodes CASSLYSGDEKLFF.

J is TRBJ1-3 and V is TRBV5-1, with D possibly TRBD1 on 6 matching bases. Trimming removed 1 base from V and 7 bases from J, with 12 bases in between. From germline, CDR1 is SGHRS and CDR2 YFSETQ. CDR3 length: 14 residues. DNA for the CDR3: TGCGCCAGCAGCTTGACAGGGTTCTCGAACACCATATATTTT. As protein: CASSLTGFSNTIYF.

This clone was recorded once. The rearrangement uses TRBV5-4 and TRBJ2-1; TRBD1 matches at 11 bases. This CDR3 contains 15 residues. The germline V gene has CDR1 SGHNT and CDR2 YYREEE (reference sequence). V trimming: 6 bases; J trimming: 3 bases; junction bases outside the gene matches: 5. CDR3 DNA: TGTGCCAGCAAGAGGGGACAGGGGGACTACAATGAGCAGTTCTTC. This sequence encodes CASKRGQGDYNEQFF.

V and J are TRBV7-6 and TRBJ2-1; 9 nucleotides match TRBD2. The CDR3 covers 17 residues. Germline V gene lookup returns CDR1 SGHVS and CDR2 FNYEAQ. The V and J ends lost 1 base and 2 bases, in that order; junction bases with no gene match: 6. As DNA, the CDR3 is TGTGCCAGCAGCTTAGACCTTAGCGGGAGCGCCTACAATGAGCAGTTCTTC. It translates to CASSLDLSGSAYNEQFF.

The J gene is TRBJ2-1, the V gene TRBV7-9; TRBD2 is a possible D gene (6 bases). The V gene lost 1 base and the J gene lost 6 bases, with 10 bases spanning the gap. This CDR3 contains 14 residues. Germline CDR1 and CDR2: SEHNR and FQNEAQ (reference sequence). In nucleotides, the CDR3 is TGTGCCAGCAGCTTAGAGGGACTGCTCAATGAGCAGTTCTTC. Protein: CASSLEGLLNEQFF.

The rearrangement links TRBV12-3 or TRBV12-4 to TRBJ1-1; 7 bases align to TRBD1. The CDR3 sequence is 12 residues long. V shed 6 bases and J 11 bases; nucleotides not matched to a gene: 9. Written as DNA, the CDR3 is TGTGCCAGCAGCTGGGGACAGACCGATGCTTTCTTT. Translated: CASSWGQTDAFF.

This chain joins TRBV7-9 and TRBJ2-1; possible D gene TRBD1, 6 bases. This CDR3 has 18 residues. Looked up from germline, CDR1 is SEHNR and CDR2 is FQNEAQ (reference sequence). Trimming pared 1 base from V and 3 bases from J, leaving 19 bases between. As DNA, the CDR3 is TGTGCCAGCAGCTTAGATCTCGTTTGGGGGCCAGGCTACAATGAGCAGTTCTTC. This sequence encodes CASSLDLVWGPGYNEQFF.